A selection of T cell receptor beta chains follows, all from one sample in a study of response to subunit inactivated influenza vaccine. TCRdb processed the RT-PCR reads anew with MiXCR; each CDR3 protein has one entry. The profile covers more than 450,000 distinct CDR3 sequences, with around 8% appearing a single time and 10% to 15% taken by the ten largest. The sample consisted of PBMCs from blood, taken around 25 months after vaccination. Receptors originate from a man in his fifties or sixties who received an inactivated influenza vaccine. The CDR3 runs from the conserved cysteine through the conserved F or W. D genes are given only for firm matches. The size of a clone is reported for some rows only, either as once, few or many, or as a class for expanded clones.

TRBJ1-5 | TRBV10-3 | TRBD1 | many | CAISQGGTDSNQPQHF | TGTGCCATCAGTCAGGGGGGGACAGATAGCAATCAGCCCCAGCATTTT
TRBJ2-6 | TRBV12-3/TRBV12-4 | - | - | CASRDGSGANVLTF | TGTGCCAGCAGAGACGGCTCTGGGGCCAACGTCCTGACTTTC
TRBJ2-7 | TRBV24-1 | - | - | CATSSSGGNYEQYF | TGTGCCACCAGTTCATCTGGGGGGAATTACGAGCAGTACTTC
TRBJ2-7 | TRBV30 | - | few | CAWSVRAGSYEQYF | TGTGCCTGGAGTGTACGTGCAGGCTCCTACGAGCAGTACTTC
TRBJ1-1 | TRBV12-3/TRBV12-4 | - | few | CASSLGLFEAFF | TGTGCCAGCAGCCTAGGTCTTTTCGAAGCTTTCTTT
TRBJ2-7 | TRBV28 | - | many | CASSLARAPYEQYF | TGTGCCAGCAGTTTAGCGCGGGCCCCCTACGAGCAGTACTTC
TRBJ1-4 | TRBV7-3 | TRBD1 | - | CASSPRTGGVATNEKLFF | TGTGCCAGCAGCCCCCGGACAGGGGGCGTTGCAACTAATGAAAAACTGTTTTTT
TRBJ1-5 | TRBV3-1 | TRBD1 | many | CASSLGQGGGQPQHF | TGTGCCAGCAGCCTGGGACAGGGGGGCGGTCAGCCCCAGCATTTT
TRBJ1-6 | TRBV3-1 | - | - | CASSQVMSGSSYNSPLHF | TGTGCCAGCAGCCAAGTTATGTCAGGGAGCTCCTATAATTCACCCCTCCACTTT
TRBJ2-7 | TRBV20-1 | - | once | CSARSDPSSYEQYF | TGCAGTGCTAGATCGGACCCATCATCCTACGAGCAGTACTTC
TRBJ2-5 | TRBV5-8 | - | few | CASSLEGTGRETQYF | TGTGCCAGCAGCTTGGAGGGTACAGGGAGAGAGACCCAGTACTTC
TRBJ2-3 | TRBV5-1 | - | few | CASSLADGADTQYF | TGCGCCAGCAGCTTGGCCGACGGGGCAGATACGCAGTATTTT
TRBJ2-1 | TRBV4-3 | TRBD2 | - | CASSTLGGDNEQFF | TGCGCCAGCAGCACTCTCGGGGGGGACAATGAGCAGTTCTTC
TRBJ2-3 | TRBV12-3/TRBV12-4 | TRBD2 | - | CASSFEAGLPQDTQYF | TGTGCCAGCAGTTTCGAGGCGGGACTACCACAAGATACGCAGTATTTT
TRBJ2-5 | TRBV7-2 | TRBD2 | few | CASSYSRASGKETQYF | TGTGCCAGCAGCTACAGCCGGGCTAGCGGGAAAGAGACCCAGTACTTC
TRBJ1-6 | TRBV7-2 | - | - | CASSLDPGYNSPLHF | TGTGCCAGCAGCTTAGATCCCGGGTATAATTCACCCCTCCACTTT
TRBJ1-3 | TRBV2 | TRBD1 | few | CASLRDRGISGNTIYF | TGTGCCAGCTTAAGAGACAGGGGAATCTCTGGAAACACCATATATTTT